This entry lists 26 T cell receptor beta chains sequenced from one sample in a study of T cell changes during pregnancy in multiple sclerosis. Sequencing used immunoSEQ multiplex PCR; TCRdb keeps in-frame clones, though not all of them. The table lists about 40,000 clones, approximately 92% of them singletons, with 10% to 15% in the top ten. Source: CD8+ T cells from peripheral blood mononuclear cells, taken in the first trimester of pregnancy. The source is a female donor with multiple sclerosis, enrolled in a pregnancy study.

V is TRBV25-1 and J is TRBJ2-1, with D perhaps matching TRBD2 (5 bases). The CDR3 totals 13 residues. CDR1 and CDR2 (germline): MGHDK, SYGVNS. The germline V and J ends were trimmed by 6 bases and 6 bases, with 12 bases remaining between them. CDR3 coding DNA: TGTGCCAGCAGCTTAGGACTGCCCAATGAGCAGTTCTTC. It specifies CASSLGLPNEQFF.

The genes are TRBV27 and TRBJ2-5; 7 nucleotides line up with TRBD1. This CDR3 is built from 15 residues. V trimming: 3 bases; J trimming: 2 bases; junction bases outside the gene matches: 6. Germline V CDR1 and CDR2: MNHEY, SMNVEV (reference sequence). The CDR3 coding sequence is TGTGCCAGCAGTTTCTTAGGGGACAGTCAAGAGACCCAGTACTTC. Translating gives CASSFLGDSQETQYF.

This chain joins TRBV10-3 and TRBJ1-1; 11 bases align to TRBD1. The ends lost 8 bases at V and 5 bases at J; junction bases unmatched: 10. Germline V gene data show CDR1 as ENHRY and CDR2 as SYGVKD. The CDR3 spans 15 residues. As DNA, the CDR3 is TGTGCCATCTCGGGTAGGGACAGGGGGGAGACTGAAGCTTTCTTT. Translating it yields CAISGRDRGETEAFF.

The CDR3 nucleotides read TGTGCCAGCAGAGAGAGGGACAGCGATGAAGCTTTCTTT. Its translation: CASRERDSDEAFF. The genes are TRBV6-4 and TRBJ1-1, with 7 bases that match TRBD1. Trimming cost V 6 bases and J 7 bases; bases outside gene matches: 8. The CDR3 loop spans 13 amino acids. Per the germline V gene, CDR1 is MRHNA and CDR2 is SNTAGT.

The genes are TRBV2 and TRBJ1-4; D is uncertain. With 3 bases removed from V and 8 bases from J, the gap between germline ends came to 10 bases. The CDR3 has 13 residues. CDR1 is SNHLY, CDR2 FYNNEI, per germline. The CDR3: CASSERIWEKLFF. CDR3 in DNA: TGTGCCAGCAGTGAGAGGATATGGGAAAAACTGTTTTTT.

This clone has only one observation. This chain joins TRBV10-1 and TRBJ2-1, with 7 bases lining up with TRBD1. CDR1 and CDR2 from the germline V gene are WNHNN and SYGVQD (reference sequence). This CDR3 region has 15 residues. V lost 3 bases, J lost 2 bases, and 4 bases stayed unmatched. CDR3 residues: CASSDSGTAYNEQFF. The CDR3 DNA is TGCGCCAGCAGTGATTCTGGGACAGCCTACAATGAGCAGTTCTTC.

The CDR3 is CATRPDISNQPQHF. In DNA form, the CDR3 reads TGTGCCACCAGACCCGACATTAGCAATCAGCCCCAGCATTTT. The V gene is TRBV15, the J gene TRBJ1-5; D is undetermined. Germline lookup yields CDR1 LNHNV and CDR2 YYDKDF (reference sequence). V was trimmed by 6 bases and J by 0 bases, leaving 9 bases between them. This CDR3 has 14 residues.

The chain recombines TRBV4-1 with TRBJ2-7, with 7 bases matching TRBD1. The J segment lost 3 bases and the V segment lost 2 bases, leaving 4 bases of the junction unmatched. There are 14 residues in the CDR3. The germline gives CDR1 MGHRA, CDR2 YSYEKL. The CDR3 here is CASSQPGQNYEQYF. CDR3 DNA sequence: TGCGCCAGCAGCCAACCGGGACAGAACTACGAGCAGTACTTC.

The chain links TRBV27 to TRBJ2-2, with 10 positions matching TRBD2. This CDR3 region has 16 residues. CDR1 MNHEY and CDR2 SMNVEV come from the germline V gene (reference sequence). Germline trimming cut 6 bases from V and 3 bases from J; bases unmatched to any gene: 7. This CDR3 is CASRTQAGGYTGELFF. The CDR3 DNA reads TGTGCCAGCAGAACTCAAGCGGGGGGGTACACCGGGGAGCTGTTTTTT.

V and J are TRBV13 and TRBJ2-1; a weak D match, TRBD2 (6 bases). Deletions cut 5 bases from V and 0 bases from J, with 20 bases between. The CDR3 is 18 residues long. Germline CDR1 and CDR2: PRHDT and FYEKMQ (reference sequence). CDR3 sequence reads: CASSPLSGTDNSYNEQFF. CDR3 in DNA: TGTGCCAGCAGCCCTCTTTCCGGGACTGACAACTCCTACAATGAGCAGTTCTTC.

This clone was seen just once. This chain links TRBV10-3 with TRBJ2-1, with TRBD2 matching over 8 bases. The germline V gene has CDR1 ENHRY and CDR2 SYGVKD. Trimming cost V 6 bases and J 6 bases; bases outside gene matches: 7. CDR3 length: 14 residues. The CDR3 loop is CAIRKAGEGNEQFF. The CDR3 DNA is TGTGCCATCAGAAAAGCGGGGGAGGGCAATGAGCAGTTCTTC.

The rearrangement joins TRBV15 to TRBJ2-5, with a tentative D call TRBD1 (6 bases). CDR3 length: 15 residues. V shed 1 base and J shed 2 bases, with 11 bases lying between them. Germline-derived CDR1 and CDR2 are LNHNV and YYDKDF (reference sequence). CDR3 amino acids: CATSRVQGGQETQYF. CDR3 DNA: TGTGCCACCAGCAGAGTACAGGGCGGTCAAGAGACCCAGTACTTC. Based on the CDR3 plus reference TRBV15 and TRBJ2-5, the full variable domain is DAMVIQNPRYQVTQFGKPVTLSCSQTLNHNVMYWYQQKSSQAPKLLFHYYDKDFNNEADTPDNFQSRRPNTSFCFLDIRSPGLGDTAMYLCATSRVQGGQETQYFGPGTRLLVL.

The chain employs TRBV18 and TRBJ2-7, with 12 bases aligning to TRBD2. CDR3 length: 16 amino acids. The germline V gene has CDR1 KGHSH and CDR2 LQKENI. The trim removed 3 bases at V and 6 bases at J, leaving 9 bases unmatched. The CDR3 DNA reads TGTGCCAGCTCACCCCCATGGCTAGCGGGGGGGCGCGAGCAGTACTTC. It specifies CASSPPWLAGGREQYF.

This chain's CDR3 is CASSLAGGDGDTQYF. As DNA, the CDR3 is TGTGCCAGCAGCTTGGCGGGGGGGGACGGCGATACGCAGTATTTT. The chain joins TRBV5-4 to TRBJ2-3; 8 bases are a match to TRBD2. Trimming at V came to 0 bases and at J to 6 bases, leaving 6 bases not matched to a gene. The CDR3 runs 15 residues. Germline V gene sequence: CDR1 SGHNT, CDR2 YYREEE (reference sequence).

The chain has TRBV7-8 and TRBJ1-2, with D unresolved. Germline CDR1 SGHVS, CDR2 FQNEAQ. The V gene lost 1 base and the J gene lost 6 bases, with 9 bases spanning the gap. The CDR3 loop spans 13 amino acids. DNA for the CDR3: TGTGCCAGCAGCTTAGGCTCGGCGGATGGCTACACCTTC. Translation: CASSLGSADGYTF.

This clone appeared once. V usage is TRBV7-6 and J usage is TRBJ2-7, with 7 bases matching TRBD1. Germline V lookup: CDR1 SGHVS, CDR2 FNYEAQ. The V gene end was trimmed by 5 bases and the J gene end by 2 bases; junction bases not matched to a gene: 12. The CDR3 has 16 amino acids. CDR3 in DNA: TGTGCCAGCAGCGCCGGGACAGCCTTCAGCGCCTACGAGCAGTACTTC. Translated, it gives CASSAGTAFSAYEQYF.

V usage is TRBV5-6 and J usage is TRBJ1-6; 9 bases line up with TRBD1. The germline CDR1 and CDR2 sequences are SGHDT and YYEEEE. The CDR3 has 16 residues. With 4 bases clipped from V and 8 bases from J, the junction kept 10 bases outside the gene matches. The chain's CDR3 is CASSVNTGGFDSPLHF. For the CDR3, the DNA is TGTGCCAGCAGCGTAAATACAGGGGGCTTCGATTCACCCCTCCACTTT.

The V gene is TRBV5-4, the J gene TRBJ2-1; a weak D match, TRBD2 (5 bases). CDR3 length: 15 residues. The germline V and J ends were trimmed by 2 bases and 8 bases, with 17 bases remaining between them. CDR1 SGHNT and CDR2 YYREEE come from the germline V gene (reference sequence). CDR3 amino acids: CASSLKVSISDEQFF. The DNA of the CDR3 is TGTGCCAGCAGCTTAAAAGTGTCCATTAGCGATGAGCAGTTCTTC.

The chain recombines TRBV6-1 with TRBJ2-7, with D tentatively TRBD2 (6 bases). There are 16 residues in the CDR3. V was pared by 6 bases and J by 0 bases, with 18 bases between. Germline lookup yields CDR1 MNHNS and CDR2 SASEGT. CDR3: CASSEWGDGSSYEQYF. The CDR3 DNA follows: TGTGCCAGCAGCGAATGGGGGGACGGAAGCTCCTACGAGCAGTACTTC.

The gene calls are TRBV5-8 and TRBJ1-1; D not resolved. CDR1 and CDR2 from the germline V gene are SGHTS and YDEGEE. The CDR3 is made up of 17 amino acids. V gave up 1 base and J gave up 1 base, with 17 bases separating them. CDR3 nucleotides: TGTGCCAGCAGCTTGTGGGTGAGAGGGCAGGAGAACACTGAAGCTTTCTTT. It specifies CASSLWVRGQENTEAFF. Filled out from reference TRBV5-8 and TRBJ1-1, the complete variable domain reads EAGVTQSPTHLIKTRGQQATLRCSPISGHTSVYWYQQALGLGLQFLLWYDEGEERNRGNFPPRFSGRQFPNYSSELNVNALELEDSALYLCASSLWVRGQENTEAFFGQGTRLTVV.

V usage is TRBV10-3 and J usage is TRBJ2-2, with 10 bases matching TRBD2. The CDR3 has 14 residues. The V gene end was trimmed by 9 bases and the J gene end by 6 bases; junction bases not matched to a gene: 7. The germline V gene has CDR1 ENHRY and CDR2 SYGVKD. CDR3 amino acids: CAIEAGGLSGELFF. The CDR3 DNA reads as TGTGCCATAGAAGCGGGGGGGTTATCCGGGGAGCTGTTTTTT.

The chain is built from TRBV11-2 and TRBJ2-7; TRBD1 agrees at 7 bases. The V gene's germline CDR1 is SGHAT and CDR2 FQNNGV. V lost 5 bases and J lost 2; bases outside the gene matches: 12. The CDR3 sequence is 16 residues long. The CDR3 coding sequence is TGTGCCAGCAGCCCCCCCACCGGGACAGTTACCTACGAGCAGTACTTC. Its protein is CASSPPTGTVTYEQYF.

The V call is TRBV2, the J call TRBJ1-1; D is ambiguous. Germline V gene sequence: CDR1 SNHLY, CDR2 FYNNEI. CDR3 length: 13 residues. The V and J ends lost 3 bases and 1 base respectively, with 6 bases between them. The CDR3 DNA reads as TGTGCCAGCAGTGAGGGGAGGAACACTGAAGCTTTCTTT. This codes for CASSEGRNTEAFF.

This clone has a handful of counts. This chain connects TRBV6-5 to TRBJ1-5; TRBD1 matches at 7 bases. CDR3 size: 14 residues. Germline CDR1 reads MNHEY; CDR2 reads SVGAGI. V gave up 5 bases and J gave up 5 bases; unmatched junction bases: 6. CDR3 nucleotides: TGTGCCAGCAGTGGACTGGGGACAGATCAGCCCCAGCATTTT. The encoded protein is CASSGLGTDQPQHF.

The chain uses TRBV13 and TRBJ2-4, with TRBD2 identical over 9 bases. Germline trimming cut 2 bases from V and 6 bases from J; bases unmatched to any gene: 14. Germline values: CDR1 PRHDT, CDR2 FYEKMQ (reference sequence). This CDR3 is built from 18 residues. The CDR3 loop reads CASSLSGTSPMGGNIQYF. CDR3 DNA sequence: TGTGCCAGCAGCTTATCAGGGACTAGCCCGATGGGGGGAAACATTCAGTACTTC.

The V and J genes are TRBV2 and TRBJ1-2; TRBD1 is a possible D gene (6 bases). CDR1 is SNHLY and CDR2 is FYNNEI in the germline V gene. V shed 6 bases and J shed 7 bases, with 12 bases lying between them. CDR3 length: 12 residues. CDR3 loop: CASSYSGAGYTF. The CDR3 coding sequence is TGTGCCAGCAGCTATTCAGGGGCTGGCTACACCTTC.